Below, 29 T cell receptor beta chains from the same sample are listed, as sequenced in a study of TIL therapy for anti-PD-1-resistant metastatic lung cancer (dated by TCRdb to about 2021). The immunoSEQ v3 hsTCRB kit was used to amplify TCR beta CDR3 regions from genomic DNA through bias-controlled multiplex PCR. TCRdb re-hosts the immuneACCESS table, in-frame sequences only. Its copies lack some clones; in the studies checked, an unresolved V gene accounts for under half of them, and the cause for the rest is not known. Across this sample there are tens of thousands of clones, with about 86% seen only once. About 5% of the sample is in the top ten clones. The time point label, as the study defines it: pre-treatment sample, taken before nivolumab and TIL therapy. Sample: blood, taken at baseline. The receptors were gathered from a person between 30 and 80 years old with non-small cell lung cancer.

V gene TRBV7-2 combines with J gene TRBJ1-1; 8 bases are a match to TRBD1. Per germline, CDR1 SGHTA and CDR2 FQGNSA. Germline trimming cut 8 bases from V and 5 bases from J; bases unmatched to any gene: 7. This CDR3 spans 13 amino acids. The DNA for the CDR3 is TGTGCCAGCGCAGGGGGCGCAGGGACTGAAGCTTTCTTT. Translated: CASAGGAGTEAFF.

V is TRBV4-1 and J is TRBJ2-6; the D gene could be TRBD1 or TRBD2 (6 bases each). Trimming removed 0 bases from V and 0 bases from J, with 15 bases in between. CDR3 length: 19 residues. CDR1 and CDR2 (germline): MGHRA, YSYEKL. CDR3 coding DNA: TGCGCCAGCAGCCAAGATCAGGGGAGGCGGTCCTCTGGGGCCAACGTCCTGACTTTC. Amino acid sequence: CASSQDQGRRSSGANVLTF.

V gene TRBV27 combines with J gene TRBJ2-7; D remains ambiguous. Trimming pared 3 bases from V and 6 bases from J, leaving 15 bases between. The germline V gene encodes CDR1 MNHEY and CDR2 SMNVEV (reference sequence). This CDR3 is 14 amino acids long. The CDR3 loop is CASSFSRTSFEQYF. In DNA, the CDR3 is TGTGCCAGCAGTTTTAGCAGGACGTCTTTCGAGCAGTACTTC.

V gene TRBV23-1 combines with J gene TRBJ2-3, with 7 positions matching TRBD2. TRBV23-1 is an ORF for which the function is uncertain. V shed 4 bases, J shed 3 bases, and the junction held 7 bases outside the gene matches. This CDR3 comprises 15 residues. The CDR3 reads CASSLGGRGTDTQYF. The CDR3 region has the DNA TGCGCCAGCAGTCTAGGCGGGAGAGGTACAGATACGCAGTATTTT.

The CDR3 DNA follows: TGTGCCACTCTCCGAATCCCGGAGGTTGGCTACACCTTC. Amino acid sequence: CATLRIPEVGYTF. The chain recombines TRBV28 with TRBJ1-2; D ambiguous. This CDR3 contains 13 residues. The ends were cut back, 10 bases at V and 7 bases at J, with 19 bases in the middle. The germline V gene has CDR1 MDHEN and CDR2 SYDVKM.

The chain uses TRBV27 and TRBJ2-7; either TRBD1 or TRBD2 may supply D (5 bases each). Per the germline V gene, CDR1 is MNHEY and CDR2 is SMNVEV (reference sequence). The CDR3 has 14 amino acids. Trimming pared 3 bases from V and 5 bases from J, leaving 14 bases between. The DNA of the CDR3 is TGTGCCAGCAGTTTTTGGGGGAGACGCCACGAGCAGTACTTC. Translated: CASSFWGRRHEQYF.

The chain has TRBV5-6 and TRBJ1-1; D may be TRBD1 (5 bases). The V end was cut by 4 bases, the J end by 3 bases, with 7 bases between. CDR3 size: 12 residues. Per the germline V gene, CDR1 is SGHDT and CDR2 is YYEEEE. The CDR3 here is CASSKGYTEAFF. DNA of the CDR3: TGTGCCAGCAGCAAGGGGTACACTGAAGCTTTCTTT.

The chain couples TRBV11-2 to TRBJ2-7; 10 bases fit TRBD1. The germline CDR1 and CDR2 sequences are SGHAT and FQNNGV. V was pared by 5 bases and J by 6 bases, with 7 bases of the junction left unmatched. This CDR3 has 14 residues. The CDR3 sequence: CASSPRDRGGEQYF. In DNA form, the CDR3 reads TGTGCCAGCAGCCCCCGGGACAGGGGAGGCGAGCAGTACTTC.

This chain uses TRBV28 with TRBJ1-3, with 8 bases fitting TRBD1. V shed 6 bases, J shed 4 bases, and the junction held 8 bases outside the gene matches. From germline, CDR1 is MDHEN and CDR2 SYDVKM. The CDR3 contains 15 residues. The DNA of the CDR3 is TGTGCCAGCAGCCGGGGACAGGCGGGAGGAAACACCATATATTTT. Residues: CASSRGQAGGNTIYF. The full variable domain, in which reference TRBV28 and TRBJ1-3 provide the parts outside the CDR3, is DVKVTQSSRYLVKRTGEKVFLECVQDMDHENMFWYRQDPGLGLRLIYFSYDVKMKEKGDIPEGYSVSREKKERFSLILESASTNQTSMYLCASSRGQAGGNTIYFGEGSWLTVV.

The J gene is TRBJ2-7, the V gene TRBV10-3, with 10 bases fitting TRBD2. In germline, CDR1 is ENHRY, CDR2 SYGVKD. V shed 0 bases and J 2 bases; nucleotides not matched to a gene: 7. CDR3 length equals 17 residues. In DNA, the CDR3 is TGTGCCATCAGTGAGTCGACTAGCGGGCAATGGGCCTACGAGCAGTACTTC. The encoded protein is CAISESTSGQWAYEQYF.

The chain employs TRBV6-2 or TRBV6-3 and TRBJ2-3; 11 bases are shared with TRBD2. CDR1 and CDR2 (germline): MNHEY, SVGEGT. The length of the CDR3 is 15 residues. The V gene end was trimmed by 6 bases and the J gene end by 6 bases; junction bases not matched to a gene: 8. The CDR3 spells CASSQLAGGLDTQYF. As DNA, the CDR3 is TGTGCCAGCAGCCAATTAGCGGGGGGGCTGGATACGCAGTATTTT.

This chain joins TRBV3-1 (or the pseudogene TRBV3-2) and TRBJ2-2; 11 nucleotides align to TRBD1. Germline V gives CDR1 LGHDT, CDR2 YNNKEL (reference sequence). The CDR3 covers 16 residues. Trimming removed 4 bases from V and 6 bases from J; junction bases left unmatched: 7. The CDR3 nucleotides read TGTGCCAGCAGCCCGTGGACAGGGGGCGGCGCCGGGGAGCTGTTTTTT. Protein sequence: CASSPWTGGGAGELFF.

The chain carries TRBV19 and TRBJ2-5; possibly TRBD2 for D (7 bases). CDR1 is LNHDA, CDR2 SQIVND, per germline (reference sequence). Trimming cost V 5 bases and J 4 bases, with 20 bases left between them. This CDR3 spans 16 amino acids. CDR3 sequence reads: CASSPQGGGGIETQYF. CDR3 nucleotide sequence: TGTGCCAGTAGTCCCCAAGGGGGAGGGGGTATAGAGACCCAGTACTTC.

This rearrangement joins TRBV29-1 to TRBJ1-3; no clear D gene. V shed 2 bases and J shed 0 bases, with 5 bases lying between them. The CDR3 length is 13 residues. CDR1 SQVTM and CDR2 ANQGSEA come from the germline V gene. The CDR3 region is CSVETGSGNTIYF. The CDR3 DNA follows: TGCAGCGTTGAAACCGGCTCTGGAAACACCATATATTTT. The full variable domain, completed using reference TRBV29-1 and TRBJ1-3, is SAVISQKPSRDICQRGTSLTIQCQVDSQVTMMFWYRQQPGQSLTLIATANQGSEATYESGFVIDKFPISRPNLTFSTLTVSNMSPEDSSIYLCSVETGSGNTIYFGEGSWLTVV.

The sample holds a few counts of this clone. The V and J genes are TRBV5-8 and TRBJ2-7; maybe TRBD2 (5 bases). Germline loops: CDR1 SGHTS, CDR2 YDEGEE. This CDR3 contains 16 residues. Trimming left V 1 base short and J 0 bases short, with 14 bases between. CDR3 in DNA: TGTGCCAGCAGCTTGTGGAGGACGGGGAGCTCCTACGAGCAGTACTTC. Translation gives CASSLWRTGSSYEQYF.

The table lists this clone with a count of one. This chain uses TRBV9 with TRBJ2-7; 13 positions match TRBD2. V shed 4 bases and J 3 bases; nucleotides not matched to a gene: 4. This CDR3 contains 15 residues. CDR1 and CDR2 (germline): SGDLS, YYNGEE. The CDR3 nucleotides are TGTGCCAGCAGCATGGGACTAGCGGGAATCTACGAGCAGTACTTC. As protein: CASSMGLAGIYEQYF.

The CDR3 spells CASSRFIAGAHEQFF. The CDR3 nucleotides are TGTGCCAGTAGTCGTTTTATAGCGGGAGCCCATGAGCAGTTCTTC. The V call is TRBV19, the J call TRBJ2-1; 9 bases are a match to TRBD2. The CDR3 consists of 15 residues. V shed 5 bases, J shed 8 bases, and the junction held 10 bases outside the gene matches. CDR1 is LNHDA, CDR2 SQIVND, per germline (reference sequence).

V usage is TRBV28 and J usage is TRBJ2-7; TRBD1 matches 10 bases. The V and J ends lost 6 bases and 6 bases, in that order; junction bases with no gene match: 8. Germline CDR1 and CDR2: MDHEN and SYDVKM. This CDR3 has 14 amino acids. Here the CDR3 reads CASSSRTGGLEQYF. Here the CDR3 DNA reads TGTGCCAGCAGCTCCCGGACAGGGGGGCTCGAGCAGTACTTC. Supplemented by reference TRBV28 and TRBJ2-7, the full variable domain reads DVKVTQSSRYLVKRTGEKVFLECVQDMDHENMFWYRQDPGLGLRLIYFSYDVKMKEKGDIPEGYSVSREKKERFSLILESASTNQTSMYLCASSSRTGGLEQYFGPGTRLTVT.

The chain has TRBV6-6 and TRBJ2-2; 8 nucleotides line up with TRBD1. Germline V CDR1 and CDR2: MNHNY, SVGAGI (reference sequence). V trimming: 11 bases; J trimming: 2 bases; junction bases outside the gene matches: 4. This CDR3 is 13 amino acids long. The CDR3 reads CASGQVNTGELFF. The CDR3, as DNA: TGTGCCTCGGGACAGGTCAACACCGGGGAGCTGTTTTTT.

The chain links TRBV20-1 to TRBJ1-2; possible D gene TRBD1, 5 bases. Trimming stripped 7 bases from V and 11 bases from J, with 17 bases between. CDR3 length equals 11 residues. The V gene's germline CDR1 is DFQATT and CDR2 SNEGSKA (reference sequence). CDR3 nucleotides: TGCAGTGTGCCCAGGGAATTGGGTTACACCTTC. Translated: CSVPRELGYTF.

This clone was seen only a few times. The chain combines TRBV11-2 with TRBJ2-1; TRBD2 matches at 8 bases. The CDR3 is made up of 15 amino acids. The V and J ends lost 0 bases and 7 bases, in that order; junction bases with no gene match: 5. Looked up from germline, CDR1 is SGHAT and CDR2 is FQNNGV. The CDR3 DNA reads TGTGCCAGCAGCTTAGACGGGAGGGCGGAGAATGAGCAGTTCTTC. It is translated as CASSLDGRAENEQFF.

The genes are TRBV7-2 and TRBJ2-2, with TRBD2 identical over 16 bases. V lost 5 bases and J lost 9; bases outside the gene matches: 6. CDR3 length: 16 amino acids. Per the germline V gene, CDR1 is SGHTA and CDR2 is FQGNSA. The CDR3 loop reads CASSKGLAGGTRELFF. The CDR3 nucleotides read TGTGCCAGCAGCAAGGGACTAGCGGGAGGGACGCGGGAGCTGTTTTTT.

The chain joins TRBV28 to TRBJ2-5; maybe TRBD2 (7 bases). This CDR3 has 11 residues. The V end was cut by 7 bases, the J end by 9 bases, with 12 bases between. Germline CDR1 and CDR2: MDHEN and SYDVKM. The DNA of the CDR3 is TGTGCCAGCACCTTAGGGGGGGCCCAGTACTTC. This encodes CASTLGGAQYF.

The rearrangement uses TRBV27 and TRBJ1-5; D perhaps matches TRBD1 (6 bases). The CDR3 length is 15 residues. Trimming left V 2 bases short and J 4 bases short, with 12 bases between. Germline V lookup: CDR1 MNHEY, CDR2 SMNVEV (reference sequence). The CDR3 DNA sequence: TGTGCCAGCAGTTTAGCCAGGGGAAGGAATCAGCCCCAGCATTTT. Translating it yields CASSLARGRNQPQHF.

The count of this clone is one. J is TRBJ2-5 and V is TRBV24-1; D is perhaps TRBD1 or TRBD2 (6 bases each). The CDR3 sequence is 15 residues long. Germline loops: CDR1 KGHDR, CDR2 SFDVKD. V lost 1 base and J 5 bases, leaving 13 bases between the germline ends. The CDR3 DNA is TGTGCCACCAGTGATTTACAGGGAGGTGGGGAGACCCAGTACTTC. This gives the protein CATSDLQGGGETQYF.

The chain combines TRBV28 with TRBJ1-2; no definite D call. Trimming left V 7 bases short and J 0 bases short, with 9 bases between. Germline values: CDR1 MDHEN, CDR2 SYDVKM. CDR3 length: 13 amino acids. CDR3 region: CASTDDANYGYTF. The CDR3 DNA sequence: TGTGCCAGCACGGACGACGCTAACTATGGCTACACCTTC.

J is TRBJ1-1 and V is TRBV7-2; D remains unclear. Trimming shortened V by 4 bases and J by 0 bases, and 6 bases separated the two germline ends. Per the germline V gene, CDR1 is SGHTA and CDR2 is FQGNSA. The CDR3 contains 13 residues. CDR3 in amino acids: CASSYLLNTEAFF. CDR3 coding DNA: TGTGCCAGCAGCTATCTTTTGAACACTGAAGCTTTCTTT.

This clone has only a few counts. This chain joins TRBV5-1 and TRBJ1-5, with TRBD1 identical over 7 bases. From germline, CDR1 is SGHRS and CDR2 YFSETQ. The CDR3 is 15 amino acids. The V segment lost 4 bases and the J segment 4 bases; nucleotides outside the gene matches: 8. CDR3 sequence: CASSPYGTENQPQHF. DNA for the CDR3: TGCGCCAGCAGCCCATACGGGACAGAGAATCAGCCCCAGCATTTT.

The J gene is TRBJ2-2, the V gene TRBV28; 9 nucleotides match TRBD2. The germline CDR1 and CDR2 sequences are MDHEN and SYDVKM. This CDR3 region has 15 residues. After removal of 5 bases from V and 4 bases from J, the junction contained 5 bases not matched to a gene. The CDR3 DNA is TGTGCCAGCAGTACTCCTAGCGGGGCCACCGGGGAGCTGTTTTTT. Residues: CASSTPSGATGELFF.